This T cell receptor beta chain was recorded in a study of T cells in Graves' hyperthyroidism and ophthalmopathy. In this sample, this clonotype turned up many times. Germline-derived CDR1 and CDR2 are SQVTM and ANQGSEA. This CDR3 region has 12 residues. The V and J ends lost 7 bases and 6 bases respectively, with 14 bases between them. Template material for amplifying TCR beta CDR3 regions consisted of RNA transcripts. The study used the HTBI primer set for a first-round RT-PCR of the TCR CDR3. From the multiplex PCR reads, TCRdb called clonotypes with MiXCR, one entry per CDR3 protein. The sample contains approximately 220,000 distinct CDR3 sequences, around 18% of which appear only once.

The TCR comes from a middle-aged man with Graves' hyperthyroidism. The chain combines TRBV29-1 with TRBJ2-3, with no clear D. The source material was blood. CDR3 sequence reads: CSAPGPADTQYF. As DNA, the CDR3 is TGCAGCGCCCCGGGCCCCGCTGATACGCAGTATTTT.